This entry concerns a single T cell receptor beta chain. The junction does not match germline at one end; this may be a read error. The data were obtained in a study of blood T cells in healthy people across ages. The use of a sample-barcoded 5' primer and a J-beta primer mix characterized a second PCR of roughly 7 to 12 cycles. MiXCR, applied by TCRdb to the 5' RACE reads, yields one record per CDR3 protein. The data show approximately 1.5 million distinct CDR3 sequences, about 31% seen once. From germline, CDR1 is SGHRS and CDR2 YFSETQ. This CDR3 contains 15 residues. Sequenced material: blood. The chain employs TRBV5-1 and TRBJ2-7; perhaps TRBD1 as D (6 bases). The source is a woman in her 30s in good health. CDR3 coding DNA: TGCGCCAGTAGCTTGTCGGCAGGGGCATCCTACGAGCAGTACTTC. Its protein is CASSLSAGASYEQYF.